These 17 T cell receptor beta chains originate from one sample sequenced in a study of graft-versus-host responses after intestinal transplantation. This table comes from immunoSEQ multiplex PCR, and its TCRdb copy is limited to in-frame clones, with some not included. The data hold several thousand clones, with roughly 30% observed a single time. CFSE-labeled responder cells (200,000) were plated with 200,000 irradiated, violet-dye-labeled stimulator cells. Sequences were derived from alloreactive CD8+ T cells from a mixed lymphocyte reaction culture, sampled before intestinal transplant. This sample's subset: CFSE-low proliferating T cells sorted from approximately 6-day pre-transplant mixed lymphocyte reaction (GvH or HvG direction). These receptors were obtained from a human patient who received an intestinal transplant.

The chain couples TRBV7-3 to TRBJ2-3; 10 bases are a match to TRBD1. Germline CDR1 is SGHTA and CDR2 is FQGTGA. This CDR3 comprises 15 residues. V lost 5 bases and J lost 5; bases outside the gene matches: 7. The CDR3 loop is CASSPTGGDLDTQYF. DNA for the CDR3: TGTGCCAGCAGCCCGACAGGGGGCGATTTAGATACGCAGTATTTT.

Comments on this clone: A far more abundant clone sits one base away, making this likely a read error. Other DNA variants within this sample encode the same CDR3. The CDR3 DNA follows: TGTGCCAGCAGTTTGGCCGGGACAGCATCCTACGAGCAGTACTTC. It yields the protein CASSLAGTASYEQYF. The chain has TRBV27 and TRBJ2-7, with 7 bases lining up with TRBD1. Trimming cost V 3 bases and J 1 base; bases outside gene matches: 6. The CDR3 is made up of 15 amino acids. Per the germline V gene, CDR1 is MNHEY and CDR2 is SMNVEV (reference sequence).

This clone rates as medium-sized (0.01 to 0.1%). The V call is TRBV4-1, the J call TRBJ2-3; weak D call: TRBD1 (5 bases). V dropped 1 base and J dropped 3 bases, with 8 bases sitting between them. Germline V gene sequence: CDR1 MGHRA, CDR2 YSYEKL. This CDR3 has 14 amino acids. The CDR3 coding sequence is TGCGCCAGCAGCCAAGGACAGCGAACAGATACGCAGTATTTT. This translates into CASSQGQRTDTQYF.

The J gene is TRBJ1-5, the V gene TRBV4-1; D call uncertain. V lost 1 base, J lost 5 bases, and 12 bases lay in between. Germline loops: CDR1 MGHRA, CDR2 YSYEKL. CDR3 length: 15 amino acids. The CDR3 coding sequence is TGCGCCAGCAGCCAAGTAGCCCCGGGGTATCAGCCCCAGCATTTT. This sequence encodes CASSQVAPGYQPQHF.

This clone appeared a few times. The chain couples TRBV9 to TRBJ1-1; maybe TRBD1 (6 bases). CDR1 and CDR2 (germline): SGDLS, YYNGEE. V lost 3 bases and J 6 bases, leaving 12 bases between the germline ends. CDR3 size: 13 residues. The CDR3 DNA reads TGTGCCAGCAGCGCCGGGACAATTCCTGAAGCTTTCTTT. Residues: CASSAGTIPEAFF.

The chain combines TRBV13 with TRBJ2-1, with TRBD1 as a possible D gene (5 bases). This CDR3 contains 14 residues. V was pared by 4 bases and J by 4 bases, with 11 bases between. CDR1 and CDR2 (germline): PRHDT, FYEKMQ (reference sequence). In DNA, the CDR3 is TGTGCCAGCAGCTCGCGGACAATTTACAATGAGCAGTTCTTC. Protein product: CASSSRTIYNEQFF.

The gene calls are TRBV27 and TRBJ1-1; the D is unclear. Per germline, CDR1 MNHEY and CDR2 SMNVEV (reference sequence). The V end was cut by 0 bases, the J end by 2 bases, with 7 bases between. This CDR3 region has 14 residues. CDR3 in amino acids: CASSLSGTNTEAFF. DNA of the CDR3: TGTGCCAGCAGTTTATCTGGCACCAACACTGAAGCTTTCTTT.

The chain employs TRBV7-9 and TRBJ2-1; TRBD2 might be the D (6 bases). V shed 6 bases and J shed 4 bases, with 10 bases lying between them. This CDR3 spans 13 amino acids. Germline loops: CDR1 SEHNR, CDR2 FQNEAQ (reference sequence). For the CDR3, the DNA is TGTGCCAGCAGGCCCGGGACTTACAATGAGCAGTTCTTC. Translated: CASRPGTYNEQFF.

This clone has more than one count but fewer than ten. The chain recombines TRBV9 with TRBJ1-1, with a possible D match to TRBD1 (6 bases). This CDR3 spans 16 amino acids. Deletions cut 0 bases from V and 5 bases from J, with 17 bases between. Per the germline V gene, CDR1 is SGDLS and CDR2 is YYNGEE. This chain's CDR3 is CASSVEGSGGPTEAFF. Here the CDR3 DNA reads TGTGCCAGCAGCGTAGAAGGGAGTGGGGGCCCGACTGAAGCTTTCTTT.

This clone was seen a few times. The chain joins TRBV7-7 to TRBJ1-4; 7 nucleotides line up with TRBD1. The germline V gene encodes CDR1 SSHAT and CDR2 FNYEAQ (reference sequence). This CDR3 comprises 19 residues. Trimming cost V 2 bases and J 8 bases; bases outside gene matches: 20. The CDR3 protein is CASSLFRGQKRRVREKLFF. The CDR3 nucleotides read TGTGCCAGCAGCTTATTCCGGGGACAGAAAAGACGGGTTCGGGAAAAACTGTTTTTT. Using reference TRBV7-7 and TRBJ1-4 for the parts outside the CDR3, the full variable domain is GAGVSQSPRYKVTKRGQDVTLRCDPISSHATLYWYQQALGQGPEFLTYFNYEAQPDKSGLPSDRFSAERPEGSISTLTIQRTEQRDSAMYRCASSLFRGQKRRVREKLFFGSGTQLSVL.

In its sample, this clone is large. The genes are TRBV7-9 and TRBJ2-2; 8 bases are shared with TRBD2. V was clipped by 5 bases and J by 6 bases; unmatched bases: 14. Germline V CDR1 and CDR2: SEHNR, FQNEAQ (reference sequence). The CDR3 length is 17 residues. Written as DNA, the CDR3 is TGTGCCAGCAGCCCCGGACCGGGACTAGTAACGTCCGGGGAGCTGTTTTTT. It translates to CASSPGPGLVTSGELFF.

Written as DNA, the CDR3 is TGCGCCAGCAGCCAAGTTTACCTAGGAGCCGGGGAGCTGTTTTTT. Translating it yields CASSQVYLGAGELFF. The V call is TRBV4-3, the J call TRBJ2-2; the D is unclear. The CDR3 spans 15 residues. V lost 1 base and J lost 6, with 12 bases in between. CDR1 is LGHNA and CDR2 is YSLEER in the germline V gene.

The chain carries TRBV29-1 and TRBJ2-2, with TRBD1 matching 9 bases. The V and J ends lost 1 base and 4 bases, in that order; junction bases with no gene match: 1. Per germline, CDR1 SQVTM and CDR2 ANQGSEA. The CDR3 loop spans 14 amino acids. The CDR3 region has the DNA TGCAGCGTTGAAGGGACAGGGGTCACCGGGGAGCTGTTTTTT. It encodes CSVEGTGVTGELFF.

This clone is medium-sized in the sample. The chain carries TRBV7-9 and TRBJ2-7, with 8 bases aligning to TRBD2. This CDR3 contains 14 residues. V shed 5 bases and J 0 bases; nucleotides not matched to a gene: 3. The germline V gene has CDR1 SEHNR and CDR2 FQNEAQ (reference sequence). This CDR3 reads CASSDGGASYEQYF. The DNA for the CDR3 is TGTGCCAGCAGCGACGGGGGGGCCTCCTACGAGCAGTACTTC.

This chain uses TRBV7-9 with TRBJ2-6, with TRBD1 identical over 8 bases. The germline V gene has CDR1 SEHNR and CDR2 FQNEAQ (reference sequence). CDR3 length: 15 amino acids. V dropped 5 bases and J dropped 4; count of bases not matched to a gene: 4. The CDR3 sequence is CASSRTGSGANVLTF. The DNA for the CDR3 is TGTGCCAGCAGCCGGACAGGGTCCGGGGCCAACGTCCTGACTTTC.

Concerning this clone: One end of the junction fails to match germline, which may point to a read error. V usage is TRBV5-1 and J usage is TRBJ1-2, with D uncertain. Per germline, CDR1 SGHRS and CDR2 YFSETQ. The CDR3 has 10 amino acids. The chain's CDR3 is CASSLAAGIF. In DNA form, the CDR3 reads TGCGCCAGCAGCCTAGCGGCAGGCATCTTC.

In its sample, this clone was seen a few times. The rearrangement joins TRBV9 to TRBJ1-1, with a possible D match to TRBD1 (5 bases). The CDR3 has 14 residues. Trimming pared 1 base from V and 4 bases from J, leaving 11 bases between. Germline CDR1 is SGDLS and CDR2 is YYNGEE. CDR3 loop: CASSVRGLGTEAFF. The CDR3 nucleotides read TGTGCCAGCAGCGTACGGGGGTTGGGCACTGAAGCTTTCTTT.